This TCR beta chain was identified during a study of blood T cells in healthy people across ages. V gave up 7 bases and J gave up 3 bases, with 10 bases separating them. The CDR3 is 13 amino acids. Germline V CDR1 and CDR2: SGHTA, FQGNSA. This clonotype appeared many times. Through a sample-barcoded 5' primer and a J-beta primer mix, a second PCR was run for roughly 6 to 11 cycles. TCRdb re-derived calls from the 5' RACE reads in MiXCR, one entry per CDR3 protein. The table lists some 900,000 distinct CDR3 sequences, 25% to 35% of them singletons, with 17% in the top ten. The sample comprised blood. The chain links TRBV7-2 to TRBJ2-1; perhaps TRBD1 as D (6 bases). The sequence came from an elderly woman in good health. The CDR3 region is CASNQGIYNEQFF. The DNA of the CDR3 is TGTGCCAGCAATCAGGGGATCTACAATGAGCAGTTCTTC.